This is a list of T cell receptor beta chains from one sample in a study of blood T cell repertoires in COVID-19. Libraries were prepared by immunoSEQ multiplex PCR; TCRdb keeps only in-frame clonotypes and omits some of them. The table includes 150,000 or so clones, around 84% detected once. The material sequenced was PBMCs or T cells enriched from blood (not recorded which). Receptor source: a man in his fifties or sixties who had recovered from COVID-19. Both conserved end residues are trimmed from each CDR3. A D gene is named only where the DNA matches it firmly.

TRBJ2-1,TRBV11-2,TRBD1,ASTQNVGQGGNEQF
TRBJ2-5,TRBV5-1,NA,ASSTGQGGQETQY
TRBJ1-5,TRBV27,TRBD1,ASSPRTGGGYQPQH
TRBJ1-1,TRBV19,NA,ASNGRGTLNTEAF
TRBJ1-4,TRBV30,NA,AWRTLDWSEKLF
TRBJ2-1,TRBV6-5,NA,ASKRTLSYNEQF
TRBJ1-6,TRBV9,NA,ASSVEGYNSPLH
TRBJ1-1,TRBV7-9,NA,ASSLGGSEAF
TRBJ1-2,TRBV25-1,NA,ASSDQREAYGYT
TRBJ1-1,TRBV5-1,NA,ASSRMTAGTEAF
TRBJ1-5,TRBV5-1,TRBD1,ASNPGQGARNQPQH
TRBJ1-3,TRBV3-1/TRBV3-2,NA,ASSQEYRAGNTIY
TRBJ1-1,TRBV4-1,NA,ASSQNLQGAEAF